The clone carrying this T cell receptor (beta chain) turned up a few times. Antigen specificity is unknown. The use of a sample-barcoded 5' primer and a J-beta primer mix characterized a second PCR of roughly 7 to 11 cycles. A minimum of 2.5 million CDR3-containing paired-end reads was obtained for each sample. TCRdb fed the 5' RACE reads into MiXCR, producing one record per CDR3 protein. This sample has about 1.6 million distinct CDR3 sequences, with around 36% found just once. The source of the sample is a study of blood T cells in healthy people across ages. Study context: There was about one barcoded beta molecule captured by template switching per two T cells.

Researchers collected 9 to 10 milliliters of peripheral blood from every single donor. The J segment lost 6 bases and the V segment lost 5 bases, leaving 12 bases of the junction unmatched. Germline V gene sequence: CDR1 SGHKS, CDR2 YYEKEE (reference sequence). There are 16 residues in the CDR3. Study-level findings and limits: Total diversity from one million sequenced T cells was likely underestimated.

Source material: blood. The source is a woman aged 30 to 39 in good health. The rearrangement uses TRBV5-5 and TRBJ2-3; 10 bases align to TRBD2. The CDR3 DNA sequence: TGTGCCAGCAGACTTATGAGCGGGAGGGCCGCCGATACGCAGTATTTT. Amino acids: CASRLMSGRAADTQYF.